This T cell receptor (beta chain) was captured in a study of Ad26.COV2.S vaccination and SARS-CoV-2 variants (dated by TCRdb to about 2021). Concerning the study at large: Vaccine-arm donors were drawn from COV1001, a multicentre, randomized, double-blind, placebo-controlled phase I-IIa trial of Ad26.COV2.S in healthy adults. Dosing of Ad26.COV2.S was intramuscular, at either 5x10^10 or 1x10^11 viral particles, delivered as one shot or as two shots spaced 56 days apart. Sequencing of the TCRbeta repertoire served to evaluate the specificity and breadth of SARS-CoV-2-reactive T cell receptors following Ad26.COV2.S vaccination. A total of roughly 30 samples were included in the TCR-sequenced set, comprising around 19 Ad26.COV2.S vaccine recipients, 5 placebo recipients and 8 SARS-CoV-2 convalescent individuals. Trial participants were randomized into five groups of five: low-dose or high-dose Ad26.COV2.S given once or twice, or placebo on both occasions. Investigators remained blinded to trial group allocation during experiments and outcome assessment.

Per the publication, the treatment or condition label means: approximately 18 received Ad26.COV2.S at low or high dose, single or two shots; about 5 received placebo; per-sample allocation not given. Repertoires of vaccine and placebo recipients were sequenced from samples collected on day 63 after the first injection. Cohort 1b enrolled some 25 adults aged 18-55 years at a single site in Boston, USA, between 29 July and 7 August 2020. Ad26.COV2.S was a replication-incompetent adenovirus type 26 vector that expressed a prefusion-stabilized SARS-CoV-2 spike protein derived from the original Wuhan strain. In regard to this clone: Its recognized antigen is unknown. One base away there is no much larger clone; base qualities are not given.

The germline V gene gives CDR1 as SGHTA and CDR2 as FQGTGA. Measured from the cysteine to the valine, the CDR3 is 16 residues long. Just CDR3 DNA is preserved here, 48 bases in frame from base 1. V lost 0 bases and J lost 2 bases, and the count of bases not matched to a germline gene is 6. Beyond this particular receptor, the publication reports: Vaccine and placebo recipients had comparable non-spike TCR breadth, which fits with the vaccine containing only spike. The study lacked the statistical power to compare responses across vaccine doses or regimens. Spike-specific TCR breadth was higher in Ad26.COV2.S recipients than in placebo recipients (P = 0.0014). It was noted by the authors that total T cell responses may have been underestimated by the TCR breadth and depth analyses. After vaccination, spike-specific CD8+ and CD4+ T cell responses were reported to show substantial breadth.

The immunoSEQ Assay was the method used to sequence TCRbeta CDR3 regions. After extraction, genomic DNA underwent amplification by bias-controlled multiplex PCR, followed by high-throughput sequencing. Turning to the authors' computational methods: To quantify the absolute abundance of every unique TCRbeta CDR3 region, sequences were collapsed and filtered. T cell fraction was estimated by normalizing TCRbeta template counts to usable DNA, which was measured by amplifying reference genes present in all nucleated cells. Repertoire TCRs were annotated as SARS-CoV-2-specific by exact matching of V gene, CDR3 amino acid sequence and J gene to a known reactive TCR set. MIRA supplied the reference SARS-CoV-2 TCR set, which was filtered for enrichment in COVID-19-positive ImmuneCODE repertoires so that public or cross-reactive TCRs were removed. Using the MIRA antigens, annotated TCRs were further analysed by specific ORF or by position within an ORF. Breadth was defined as the number of annotated unique rearrangements divided by the total number of unique productive rearrangements, and depth was defined as the summed frequency of the annotated unique rearrangements. Two-sided Wilcoxon rank-sum tests were used to compare TCR breadth between groups. Not all clones reach the TCRdb copy of this immuneACCESS table, which keeps in-frame sequences only. Checked studies attribute under half of the gap to unresolved V genes and leave the rest unexplained. That table supplies the V and J calls and clone size; D and trimming were determined from the DNA. The sample has around 270,000 clones on record, about 83% of them singletons. Together, the top ten hold under 3% of the sample.

The material was peripheral blood, obtained in a trial of Ad26.COV2.S vaccine versus placebo. The sequence derives from a person aged 18-60 years who received the Ad26.COV2.S COVID-19 vaccine or a placebo. The chain is encoded by TRBV7-3 joined to TRBJ2-7; a stretch of 8 junction bases matches TRBD1. The DNA is as follows: TGTGCCAGCAGCTTAACCCAGGGGGCAGTGGCCTACGAGCAGTACGTC. Protein translation: CASSLTQGAVAYEQYV.